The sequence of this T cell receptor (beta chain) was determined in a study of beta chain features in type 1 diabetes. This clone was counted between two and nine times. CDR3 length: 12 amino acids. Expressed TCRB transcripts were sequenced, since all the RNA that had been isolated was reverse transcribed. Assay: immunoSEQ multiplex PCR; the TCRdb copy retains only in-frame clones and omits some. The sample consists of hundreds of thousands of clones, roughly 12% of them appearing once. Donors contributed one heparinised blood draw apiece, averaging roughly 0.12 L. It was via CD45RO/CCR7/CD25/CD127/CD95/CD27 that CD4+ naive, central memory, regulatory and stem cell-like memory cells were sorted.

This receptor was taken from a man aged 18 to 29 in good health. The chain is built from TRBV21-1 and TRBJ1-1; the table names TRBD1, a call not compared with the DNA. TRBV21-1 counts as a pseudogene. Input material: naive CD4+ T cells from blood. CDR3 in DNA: TGTGCCAGCAGGGCCCTGAACACTGAAGCTTTCTTT. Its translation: CASRALNTEAFF.